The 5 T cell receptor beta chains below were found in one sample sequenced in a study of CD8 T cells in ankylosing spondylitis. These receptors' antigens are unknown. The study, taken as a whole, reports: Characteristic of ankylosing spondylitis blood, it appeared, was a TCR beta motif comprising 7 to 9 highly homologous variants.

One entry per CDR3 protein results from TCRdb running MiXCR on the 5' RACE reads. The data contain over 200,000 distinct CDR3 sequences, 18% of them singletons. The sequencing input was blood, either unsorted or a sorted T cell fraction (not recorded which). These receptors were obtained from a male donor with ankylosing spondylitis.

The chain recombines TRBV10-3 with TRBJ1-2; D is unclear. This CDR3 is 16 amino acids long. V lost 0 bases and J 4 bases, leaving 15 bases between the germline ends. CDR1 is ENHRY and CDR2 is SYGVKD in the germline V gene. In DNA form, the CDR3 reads TGTGCCATCAGTGAGTCGCCAGGCCAACCATTCTATGGCTACACCTTC. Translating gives CAISESPGQPFYGYTF.

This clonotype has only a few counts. In DNA form, the CDR3 reads TGTGCCAGCTCACCTACCGCTGAGGGGTCGGTAGAGACCCAGTACTTC. This encodes CASSPTAEGSVETQYF. V is TRBV18 and J is TRBJ2-5; the D call may be TRBD1 or TRBD2 (5 bases each). This CDR3 is 16 amino acids long. Germline CDR1 and CDR2: KGHSH and LQKENI. Trimming removed 3 bases from V and 4 bases from J, with 18 bases in between. The full variable domain, in which reference TRBV18 and TRBJ2-5 provide the parts outside the CDR3, is NAGVMQNPRHLVRRRGQEARLRCSPMKGHSHVYWYRQLPEEGLKFMVYLQKENIIDESGMPKERFSAEFPKEGPSILRIQQVVRGDSAAYFCASSPTAEGSVETQYFGPGTRLLVL.

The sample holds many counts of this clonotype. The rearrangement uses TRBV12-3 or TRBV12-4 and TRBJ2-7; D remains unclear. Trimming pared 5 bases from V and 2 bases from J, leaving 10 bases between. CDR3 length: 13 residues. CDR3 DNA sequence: TGTGCCAGCAGTCCAGGCAGCACCTACGAGCAGTACTTC. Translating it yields CASSPGSTYEQYF.

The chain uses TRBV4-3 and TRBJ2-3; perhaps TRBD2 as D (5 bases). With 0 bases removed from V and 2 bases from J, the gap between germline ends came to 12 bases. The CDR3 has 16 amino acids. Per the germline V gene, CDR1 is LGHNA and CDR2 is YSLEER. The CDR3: CASSQDIASPTDTQYF. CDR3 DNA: TGCGCCAGCAGCCAAGATATAGCTAGCCCCACAGATACGCAGTATTTT.

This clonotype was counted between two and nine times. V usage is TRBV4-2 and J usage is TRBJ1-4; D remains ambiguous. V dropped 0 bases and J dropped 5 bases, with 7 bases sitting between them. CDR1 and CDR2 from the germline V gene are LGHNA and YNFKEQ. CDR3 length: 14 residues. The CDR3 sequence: CASSQDDENEKLFF. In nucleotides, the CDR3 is TGTGCCAGCAGCCAAGACGACGAAAATGAAAAACTGTTTTTT.